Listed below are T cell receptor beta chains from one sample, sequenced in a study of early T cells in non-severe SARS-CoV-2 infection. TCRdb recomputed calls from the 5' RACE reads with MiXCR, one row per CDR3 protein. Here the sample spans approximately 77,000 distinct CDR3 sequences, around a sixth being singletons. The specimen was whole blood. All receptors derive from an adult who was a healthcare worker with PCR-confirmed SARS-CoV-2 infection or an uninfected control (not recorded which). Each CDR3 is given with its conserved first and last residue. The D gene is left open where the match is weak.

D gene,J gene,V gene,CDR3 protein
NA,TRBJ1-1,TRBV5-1,CASSLDWGRGTEAFF
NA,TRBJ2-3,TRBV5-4,CASSLGAFTDTQYF
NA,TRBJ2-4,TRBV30,CAWSVPSLLAKNIQYF
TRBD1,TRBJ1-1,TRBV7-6,CASSAGTGYITEAFF
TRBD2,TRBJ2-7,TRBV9,CASSVSSGSPHEQYF
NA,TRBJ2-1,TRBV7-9,CASSLVTGTLLRVQFF
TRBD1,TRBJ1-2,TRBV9,CASSRDRDYGYTF
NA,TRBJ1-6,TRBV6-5,CASSYFPAYNSPLHF
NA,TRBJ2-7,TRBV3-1,CASSRSHEQYF
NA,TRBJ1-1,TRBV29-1,CSVEWGGNEAFF
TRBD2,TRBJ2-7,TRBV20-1,CSASGLAGGWGEQYF
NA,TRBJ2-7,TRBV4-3,CASSQDYGQSYEQYF
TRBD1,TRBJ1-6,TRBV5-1,CASRDYRDRGSPLHF
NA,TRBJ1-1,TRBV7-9,CASSLEAGSYTEAFF
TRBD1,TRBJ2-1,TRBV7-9,CASSLIGTGVYNEQFF
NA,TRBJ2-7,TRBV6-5,CASRSGGFSYEQYF
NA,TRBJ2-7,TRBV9,CASSVSGEQYF
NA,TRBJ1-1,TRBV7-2,CASSLVNLGGYTEAFF
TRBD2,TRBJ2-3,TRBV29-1,CSVGTSGISTQYF
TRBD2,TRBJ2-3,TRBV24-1,CATSDPTSVTDTQYF
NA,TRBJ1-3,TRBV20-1,CSGAGGNTIYF
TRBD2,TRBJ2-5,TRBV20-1,CSAGEPSGRTQYF
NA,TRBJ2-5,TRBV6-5,CASNPLMGETQYF
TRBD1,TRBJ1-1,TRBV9,CASSALPGGAEAFF
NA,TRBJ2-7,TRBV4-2,CASSQDKWREQYF
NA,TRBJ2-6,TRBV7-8,CASSLGGANVLTF
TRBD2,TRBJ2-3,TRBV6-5,CASSSQGLAGEIDTQYF
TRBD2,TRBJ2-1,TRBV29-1,CSVAGTSGNEQFF
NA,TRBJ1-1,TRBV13,CASSYGSNTEAFF
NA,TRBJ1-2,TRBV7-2,CASSLSSARDTGRGYTF
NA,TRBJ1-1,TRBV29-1,CSVGRGLNTEAFF
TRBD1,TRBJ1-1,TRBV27,CASSFTGGDTEAFF
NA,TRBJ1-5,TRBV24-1,CATSDSRGNSNQPQHF
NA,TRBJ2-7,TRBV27,CASSLSGRGRYEQYF
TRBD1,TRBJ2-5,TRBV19,CASSSGPYRDRVVKTQYF
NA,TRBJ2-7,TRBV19,CASSMSGDGYEQYF